What follows is one TCR beta chain and its context. The antigen remains undetermined. Other DNA sequences in this sample translate to the same CDR3. RNA extraction was followed by reverse transcription into cDNA, which acted as the sequencing template. Clones were read by immunoSEQ multiplex PCR, and TCRdb kept only the in-frame ones, dropping some. The data contain about 180,000 clones, 50% to 60% of them singletons. The CDR3 totals 15 residues. Germline V gene data show CDR1 as MGHRA and CDR2 as YSYEKL. V was cut by 0 bases and J by 2 bases, with 10 bases left in between. The data derive from a study of CD8+ T cells in alopecia areata. Notes on the study in general: Shared TCR sequences were less clear between patients than in mice, possibly partly from HLA diversity.

The rearrangement joins TRBV4-1 to TRBJ2-5; a weak D match, TRBD2 (5 bases). The receptor was isolated from a human donor with alopecia areata. The sample in question was CD4+ T cells sorted from blood, obtained at week 0. The CDR3 here is CASSQDPRGQETQYF. The CDR3 bases are TGCGCCAGCAGCCAAGATCCCCGGGGACAAGAGACCCAGTACTTC.